This is a list of T cell receptor beta chains from one sample in a study of CD8 T cells in Susac syndrome. Using its own MiXCR run on the immunoSEQ multiplex PCR reads, TCRdb lists one record per CDR3 protein. The sample lists more than 95,000 distinct CDR3 sequences, about 94% occurring once. The sequencing sample was made of CD8+ T cells from PBMCs. The receptors were sampled from a human donor with Susac syndrome. CDR3s include the opening cysteine and the closing phenylalanine or tryptophan. D genes are given only for firm matches. Not every row has a clone size; where given, it reads once, few, many or a size class.

clone_size	v_call	j_call	d_call	cdr3_nt	cdr3_aa
.	TRBV6-1	TRBJ1-2	.	TGTGCCAGCAGTGAAGCCGAAACGGGAGGCTACACCTTC	CASSEAETGGYTF
.	TRBV5-6	TRBJ2-1	.	TGTGCCAGCAGCCTACAGGACAATGAGCAGTTCTTC	CASSLQDNEQFF
.	TRBV5-4	TRBJ2-7	TRBD1	TGTGCCAGCAGCGAGGACAGGGGCGCCTACGAGCAGTACTTC	CASSEDRGAYEQYF
once	TRBV7-6	TRBJ1-1	.	TGTGCCAGCAGCACCGACAGGATTATGAACACTGAAGCTTTCTTT	CASSTDRIMNTEAFF
.	TRBV20-1	TRBJ1-2	.	TGCAGTGCTAGAGGGGGGGCGCGGAACTATGGCTACACCTTC	CSARGGARNYGYTF
.	TRBV27	TRBJ2-7	.	TGTGCCAGCAGTTTACAGCCAGAGAGCTACGAGCAGTACTTC	CASSLQPESYEQYF
few	TRBV6-2/TRBV6-3	TRBJ2-7	.	TGTGCCAGCAGTTACGACCTCTACGAGCAGTACTTC	CASSYDLYEQYF
once	TRBV19	TRBJ2-1	.	TGTGCCAGTAGCAGGGAGGTCCGTGAGCGATTCTACAATGAGCAGTTCTTC	CASSREVRERFYNEQFF
.	TRBV4-2	TRBJ2-7	.	TGTGCCAGCAGCCAAGATCGGGCAGGGGCCTACGAGCAGTACTTC	CASSQDRAGAYEQYF
.	TRBV28	TRBJ1-3	.	TGTGCCAGCAGGTCAAGCTCTGGAAACACCATATATTTT	CASRSSSGNTIYF
.	TRBV13	TRBJ1-2	.	TGTGCCAGCAGCTTAGGCCCAGGGCCTCCTGGTGGCTACACCTTC	CASSLGPGPPGGYTF
.	TRBV29-1	TRBJ2-5	TRBD1	TGCAGCGTTGAAGGGCAGGGGGTCGAGACCCAGTACTTC	CSVEGQGVETQYF
once	TRBV9	TRBJ2-1	.	TGTGCCAGCAGCGTAGTAGGGATTAATGAGCAGTTCTTC	CASSVVGINEQFF
.	TRBV7-9	TRBJ1-2	.	TGTGCCAGCAGCCACCCCTTAGGAGCCCAGACATCTAACTATGGCTACACCTTC	CASSHPLGAQTSNYGYTF
few	TRBV27	TRBJ1-5	.	TGTGCCAGCAGTCTCCTGGGGGTTAATCAGCCCCAGCATTTT	CASSLLGVNQPQHF
.	TRBV2	TRBJ1-1	TRBD1	TGTGCCAGCAGATACAGGGGCGCTGAAGCTTTCTTT	CASRYRGAEAFF
.	TRBV11-2	TRBJ2-1	TRBD1	TGTGCCAGCAGCTCCGGAGGGACAGGGCATGAGCAGTTCTTC	CASSSGGTGHEQFF